A selection of T cell receptor beta chains follows, all from one sample in a study of CD8+ T cells in alopecia areata. TCRdb keeps only in-frame clones here, not all; method: immunoSEQ multiplex PCR. Of fewer than 250,000 clones listed, 43% were seen once; the top ten hold roughly 2.6%. This specimen consisted of CD4+ T cells sorted from blood, obtained at roughly week 38, from a patient treated with tofacitinib. The receptors here all came from a human donor with alopecia areata. Both conserved end residues are part of each CDR3. A D gene is named only where the DNA matches it firmly. Size tells how often a clone was seen (once, few, many) or the class of an expanded clone, and some rows leave it out.

j_call clone_size d_call v_call cdr3_aa cdr3_nt
TRBJ1-3 . . TRBV2 CASSHPQTSSGNTIYF TGTGCCAGCAGTCACCCACAGACAAGCTCTGGAAACACCATATATTTT
TRBJ2-5 few . TRBV20-1 CSARDFAGADF TGCAGTGCTAGAGATTTTGCGGGCGCGGACTTC
TRBJ2-1 once . TRBV6-5 CASSYGGATYNEQFF TGTGCCAGCAGTTACGGGGGGGCTACCTACAATGAGCAGTTCTTC
TRBJ2-7 . . TRBV28 CASSRGRGTYEQYF TGTGCCAGCAGTAGGGGGAGAGGTACCTACGAGCAGTACTTC
TRBJ2-2 few TRBD2 TRBV7-2 CASSSFLLAGGRIGELFF TGTGCCAGCAGCTCTTTCCTTCTAGCGGGAGGCCGTATCGGGGAGCTGTTTTTT
TRBJ1-2 . . TRBV4-3 CASSRGAGYTF TGCGCCAGCAGCCGGGGGGCTGGCTACACCTTC
TRBJ1-1 . . TRBV11-2 CASSSTGITEAFF TGTGCCAGCAGTTCGACAGGAATCACTGAAGCTTTCTTT
TRBJ2-1 . . TRBV9 CASSVWGSSYNEQFF TGTGCCAGCAGCGTATGGGGGAGCTCCTACAATGAGCAGTTCTTC
TRBJ2-4 few . TRBV9 CASSVDGGAQNIQYF TGTGCCAGCAGCGTAGATGGAGGGGCTCAAAACATTCAGTACTTC
TRBJ1-1 . . TRBV5-1 CASSLGPGNTEAFF TGCGCCAGCAGCTTGGGGCCAGGGAACACTGAAGCTTTCTTT
TRBJ2-5 few TRBD1 TRBV19 CASRSTGRETQYF TGTGCCAGTAGATCGACAGGGAGAGAGACCCAGTACTTC
TRBJ2-7 few . TRBV6-5 CASSGRGGSYEQYF TGTGCCAGCAGTGGGAGGGGGGGATCCTACGAGCAGTACTTC
TRBJ2-2 . TRBD1 TRBV6-6 CASRGTGVNTGELFF TGTGCCAGTCGAGGGACAGGGGTAAACACCGGGGAGCTGTTTTTT
TRBJ2-1 . TRBD2 TRBV9 CASSVATTSGTVNEQFF TGTGCCAGCAGCGTAGCTACGACTAGCGGGACCGTCAATGAGCAGTTCTTC
TRBJ2-5 . . TRBV21-1 CASRETQYF TGTGCCAGCCGAGAGACCCAGTACTTC
TRBJ2-7 . . TRBV5-4 CASNRQASPYEQYF TGTGCCAGCAACCGACAGGCGTCCCCCTACGAGCAGTACTTC
TRBJ2-2 . . TRBV7-2 CASSLRRPANTGELFF TGTGCCAGCAGCTTACGCAGACCTGCGAACACCGGGGAGCTGTTTTTT
TRBJ2-3 . . TRBV28 CASSPLRDRTDTQYF TGTGCCAGCAGTCCCTTGCGGGACCGCACAGATACGCAGTATTTT
TRBJ1-4 . TRBD1 TRBV5-1 CASSQGQGSEKLFF TGCGCCAGCAGCCAGGGACAGGGAAGTGAAAAACTGTTTTTT
TRBJ2-1 . . TRBV7-9 CASSLAPGRRTYNEQFF TGTGCCAGCAGCTTAGCCCCGGGGCGCCGCACCTACAATGAGCAGTTCTTC